Reported below is one TCR beta chain. Its antigen is unknown. This specimen belongs to a study of shared clonotypes between healthy human individuals. Libraries were prepared by immunoSEQ multiplex PCR; TCRdb keeps only in-frame clonotypes and omits some of them. The sample holds about 2.1 million clones, about 93% seen once. CDR1 ENHRY and CDR2 SYGVKD come from the germline V gene. The V and J ends lost 0 bases and 1 base, in that order; junction bases with no gene match: 5. The CDR3 spans 16 residues. Study observations and caveats: Naive subsets tended to show greater estimated richness than memory subsets. A handful of donors held about 5.1% of naive CD4 clonotypes in common.

CD45RO-negative cells were positively selected for CCR7, leaving out terminally differentiated effector memory CD45RA+ cells. The sample was naive CD8+ T cells from PBMCs. V is TRBV10-3 and J is TRBJ2-5; TRBD2 matches 7 bases. The source is a man younger than 35 in good health. Some clones in this sample may be carry-over from other donors' samples. This CDR3 is CAISESLAEIQETQYF. CDR3 coding DNA: TGTGCCATCAGTGAGTCGCTAGCGGAAATCCAAGAGACCCAGTACTTC.